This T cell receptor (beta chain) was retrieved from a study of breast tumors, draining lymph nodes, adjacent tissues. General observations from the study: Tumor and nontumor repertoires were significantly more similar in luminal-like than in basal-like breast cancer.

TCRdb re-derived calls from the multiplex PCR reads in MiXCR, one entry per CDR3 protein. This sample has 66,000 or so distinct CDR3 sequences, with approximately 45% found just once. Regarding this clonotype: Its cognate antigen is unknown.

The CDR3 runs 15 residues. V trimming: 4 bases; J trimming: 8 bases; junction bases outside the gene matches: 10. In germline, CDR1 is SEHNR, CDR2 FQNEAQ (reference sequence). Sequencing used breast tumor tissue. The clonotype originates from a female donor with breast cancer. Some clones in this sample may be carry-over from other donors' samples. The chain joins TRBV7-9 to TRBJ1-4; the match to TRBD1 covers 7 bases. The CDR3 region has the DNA TGTGCCAGCAGCTCCCTGGACGGGACAGAAGAAAAACTGTTTTTT. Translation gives CASSSLDGTEEKLFF.